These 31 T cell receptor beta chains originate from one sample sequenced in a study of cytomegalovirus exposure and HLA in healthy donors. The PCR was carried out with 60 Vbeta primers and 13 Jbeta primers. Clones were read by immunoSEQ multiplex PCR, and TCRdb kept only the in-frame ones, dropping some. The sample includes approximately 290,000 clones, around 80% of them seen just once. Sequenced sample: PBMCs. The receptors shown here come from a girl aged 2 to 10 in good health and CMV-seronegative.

Here the CDR3 DNA reads TGCGCCAGCAGCCAAGTACTAGCGGGGGCCTACAATGAGCAGTTCTTC. Protein sequence: CASSQVLAGAYNEQFF. The V gene is TRBV4-1, the J gene TRBJ2-1, with TRBD2 identical over 11 bases. This CDR3 spans 16 amino acids. Trimming cost V 1 base and J 2 bases; bases outside gene matches: 1. From germline, CDR1 is MGHRA and CDR2 YSYEKL.

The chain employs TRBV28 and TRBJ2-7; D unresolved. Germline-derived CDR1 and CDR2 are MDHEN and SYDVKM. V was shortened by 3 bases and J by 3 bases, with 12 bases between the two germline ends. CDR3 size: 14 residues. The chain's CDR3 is CASSFSTENYEQYF. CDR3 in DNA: TGTGCCAGCAGTTTTAGTACAGAAAACTACGAGCAGTACTTC.

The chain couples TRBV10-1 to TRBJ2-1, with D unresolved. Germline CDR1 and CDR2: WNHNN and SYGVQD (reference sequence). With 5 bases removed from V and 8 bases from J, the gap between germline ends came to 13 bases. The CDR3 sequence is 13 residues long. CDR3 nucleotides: TGCGCCAGCAGTCGAAGCTTTCTCGATGAGCAGTTCTTC. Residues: CASSRSFLDEQFF.

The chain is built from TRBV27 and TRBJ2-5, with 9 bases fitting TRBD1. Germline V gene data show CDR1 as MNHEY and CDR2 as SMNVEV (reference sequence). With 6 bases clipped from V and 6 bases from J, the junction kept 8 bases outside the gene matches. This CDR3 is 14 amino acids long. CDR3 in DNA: TGTGCCAGCAGGACAAACAGGGGGCCGAAGACCCAGTACTTC. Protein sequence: CASRTNRGPKTQYF.

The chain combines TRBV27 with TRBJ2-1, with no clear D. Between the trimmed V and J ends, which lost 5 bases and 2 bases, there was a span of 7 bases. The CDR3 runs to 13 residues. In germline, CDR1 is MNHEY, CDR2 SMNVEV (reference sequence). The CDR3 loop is CASSHGPYNEQFF. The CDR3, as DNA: TGTGCCAGCAGTCATGGGCCCTACAATGAGCAGTTCTTC.

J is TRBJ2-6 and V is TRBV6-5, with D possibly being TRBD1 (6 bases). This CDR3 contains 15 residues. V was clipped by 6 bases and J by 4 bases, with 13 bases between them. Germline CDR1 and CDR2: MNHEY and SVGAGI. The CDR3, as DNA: TGTGCCAGCAGGAAAACAGGGAGAGGGGCCAACGTCCTGACTTTC. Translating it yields CASRKTGRGANVLTF.

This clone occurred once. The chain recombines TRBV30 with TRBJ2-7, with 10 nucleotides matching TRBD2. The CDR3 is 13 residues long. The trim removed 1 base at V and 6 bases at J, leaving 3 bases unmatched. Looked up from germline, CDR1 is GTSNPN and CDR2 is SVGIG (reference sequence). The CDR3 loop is CAWSASGSTEQYF. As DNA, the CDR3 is TGTGCCTGGAGTGCTAGCGGGAGTACCGAGCAGTACTTC. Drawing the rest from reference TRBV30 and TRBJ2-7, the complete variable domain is SQTIHQWPATLVQPVGSPLSLECTVEGTSNPNLYWYRQAAGRGLQLLFYSVGIGQISSEVPQNLSASRPQDRQFILSSKKLLLSDSGFYLCAWSASGSTEQYFGPGTRLTVT.

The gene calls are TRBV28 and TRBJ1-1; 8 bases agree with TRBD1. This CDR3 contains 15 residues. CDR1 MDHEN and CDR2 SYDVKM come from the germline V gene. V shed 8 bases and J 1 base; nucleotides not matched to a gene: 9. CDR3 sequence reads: CASGQRGTGNTEAFF. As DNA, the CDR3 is TGTGCCAGCGGACAGAGGGGGACAGGGAACACTGAAGCTTTCTTT.

The CDR3 DNA is TGTGCCAGCAGCCCGAGGAGGGTCGGGGAATCGACCTACGAGCAGTACTTC. Residues: CASSPRRVGESTYEQYF. J is TRBJ2-7 and V is TRBV7-9; possible D gene TRBD2, 6 bases. CDR1 SEHNR and CDR2 FQNEAQ come from the germline V gene (reference sequence). Trimming cost V 5 bases and J 2 bases, with 22 bases left between them. The CDR3 is made up of 17 amino acids.

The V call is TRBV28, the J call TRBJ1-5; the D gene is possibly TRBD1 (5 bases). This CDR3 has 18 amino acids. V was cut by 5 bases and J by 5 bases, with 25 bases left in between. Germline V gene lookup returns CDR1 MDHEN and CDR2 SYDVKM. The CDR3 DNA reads TGTGCCAGCAGTAGCCCCCACACAAGGGGCGCTTTAGATCAGCCCCAGCATTTT. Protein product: CASSSPHTRGALDQPQHF.

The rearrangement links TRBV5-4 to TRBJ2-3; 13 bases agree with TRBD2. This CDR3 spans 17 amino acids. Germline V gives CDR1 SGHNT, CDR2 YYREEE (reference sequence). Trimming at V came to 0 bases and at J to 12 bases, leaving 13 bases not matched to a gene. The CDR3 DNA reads TGTGCCAGCAGCTTGGCCTTACTAGCGGGAGGGCCGATGAGCCAGTATTTT. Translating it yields CASSLALLAGGPMSQYF.

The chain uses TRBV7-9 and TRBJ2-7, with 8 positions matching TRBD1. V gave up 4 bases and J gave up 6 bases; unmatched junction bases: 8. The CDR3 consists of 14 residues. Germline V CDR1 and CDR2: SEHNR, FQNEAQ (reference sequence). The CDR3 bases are TGTGCCAGCAGCTCCCGACAGGGGTATCGCGAGCAGTACTTC. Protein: CASSSRQGYREQYF.

CDR3 loop: CASSLVAGQGSNYEQYF. The CDR3 DNA follows: TGCGCCAGCAGCTTGGTGGCGGGACAGGGCTCCAACTACGAGCAGTACTTC. The V gene is TRBV5-1, the J gene TRBJ2-7, with 9 bases lining up with TRBD1. The CDR3 spans 17 residues. Germline V gene lookup returns CDR1 SGHRS and CDR2 YFSETQ. The trim removed 0 bases at V and 3 bases at J, leaving 10 bases unmatched.

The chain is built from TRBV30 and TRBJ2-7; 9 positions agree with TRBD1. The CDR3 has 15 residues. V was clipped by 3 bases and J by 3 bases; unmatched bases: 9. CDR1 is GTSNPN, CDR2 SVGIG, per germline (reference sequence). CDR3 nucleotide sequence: TGTGCCTGGAGCTTCGGGGGACAGGGACACTACGAGCAGTACTTC. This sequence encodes CAWSFGGQGHYEQYF.

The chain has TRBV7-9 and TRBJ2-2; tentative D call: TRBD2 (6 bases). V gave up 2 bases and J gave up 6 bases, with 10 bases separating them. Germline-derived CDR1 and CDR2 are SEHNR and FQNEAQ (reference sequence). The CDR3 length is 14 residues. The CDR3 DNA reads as TGTGCCAGCAGCTTACGGGAGCTGGCCGGGGAGCTGTTTTTT. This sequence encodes CASSLRELAGELFF.

The CDR3 DNA reads as TGTGCCAGCAGCCTAGGGACAGGTGCAGATACGCAGTATTTT. This sequence encodes CASSLGTGADTQYF. The chain employs TRBV7-6 and TRBJ2-3; 8 bases align to TRBD1. In germline, CDR1 is SGHVS, CDR2 FNYEAQ. The ends lost 5 bases at V and 4 bases at J; junction bases unmatched: 5. The CDR3 extends over 14 amino acids. Together with reference TRBV7-6 and TRBJ2-3, the CDR3 gives the full variable domain: GAGVSQSPRYKVTKRGQDVALRCDPISGHVSLYWYRQALGQGPEFLTYFNYEAQQDKSGLPNDRFSAERPEGSISTLTIQRTEQRDSAMYRCASSLGTGADTQYFGPGTRLTVL.

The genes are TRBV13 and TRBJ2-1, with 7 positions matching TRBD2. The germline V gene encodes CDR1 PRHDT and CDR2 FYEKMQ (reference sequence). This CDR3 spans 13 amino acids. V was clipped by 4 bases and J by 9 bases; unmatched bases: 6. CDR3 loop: CASSYHGGGEQFF. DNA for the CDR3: TGTGCCAGCAGCTATCATGGGGGGGGTGAGCAGTTCTTC.

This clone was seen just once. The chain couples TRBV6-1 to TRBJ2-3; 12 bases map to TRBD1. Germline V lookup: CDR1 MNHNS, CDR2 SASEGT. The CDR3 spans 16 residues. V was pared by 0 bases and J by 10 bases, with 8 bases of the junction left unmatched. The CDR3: CASSEAGDRGRGAQYF. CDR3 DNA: TGTGCCAGCAGTGAAGCGGGGGACAGGGGGCGCGGGGCGCAGTATTTT.

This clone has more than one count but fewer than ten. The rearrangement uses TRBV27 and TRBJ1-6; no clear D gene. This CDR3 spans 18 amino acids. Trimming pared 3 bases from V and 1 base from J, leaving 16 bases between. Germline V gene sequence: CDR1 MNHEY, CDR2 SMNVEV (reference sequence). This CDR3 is CASSLATSIGSYNSPLHF. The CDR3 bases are TGTGCCAGCAGTTTGGCGACATCGATTGGATCCTATAATTCACCCCTCCACTTT.

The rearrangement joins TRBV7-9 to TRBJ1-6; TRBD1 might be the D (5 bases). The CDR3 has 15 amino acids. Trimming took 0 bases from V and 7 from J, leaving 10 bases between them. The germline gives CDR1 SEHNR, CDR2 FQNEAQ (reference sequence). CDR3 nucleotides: TGTGCCAGCAGCTTAGCGGGGGGGGGAAATTCACCCCTCCACTTT. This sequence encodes CASSLAGGGNSPLHF. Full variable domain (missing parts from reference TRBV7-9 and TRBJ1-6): DTGVSQNPRHKITKRGQNVTFRCDPISEHNRLYWYRQTLGQGPEFLTYFQNEAQLEKSRLLSDRFSAERPKGSFSTLEIQRTEQGDSAMYLCASSLAGGGNSPLHFGNGTRLTVT.

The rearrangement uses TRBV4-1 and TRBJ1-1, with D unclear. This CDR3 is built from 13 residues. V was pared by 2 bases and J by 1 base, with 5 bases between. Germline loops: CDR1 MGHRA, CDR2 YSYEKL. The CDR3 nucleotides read TGCGCCAGCAGCCAAACAGAGAACACTGAAGCTTTCTTT. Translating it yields CASSQTENTEAFF.

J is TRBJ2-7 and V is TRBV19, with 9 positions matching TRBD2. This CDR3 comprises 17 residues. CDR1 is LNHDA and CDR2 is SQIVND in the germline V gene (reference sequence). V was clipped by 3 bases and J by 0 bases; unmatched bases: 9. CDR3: CASSIGLSGGSSYEQYF. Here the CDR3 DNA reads TGTGCCAGTAGTATTGGTCTAAGCGGGGGGAGCTCCTACGAGCAGTACTTC.

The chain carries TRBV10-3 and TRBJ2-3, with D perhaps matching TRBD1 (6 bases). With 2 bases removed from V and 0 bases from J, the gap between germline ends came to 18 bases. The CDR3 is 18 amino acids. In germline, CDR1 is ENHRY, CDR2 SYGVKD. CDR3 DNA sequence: TGTGCCATCAGTGAGCCATCAGTGAGGACAGCAAGCACAGATACGCAGTATTTT. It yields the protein CAISEPSVRTASTDTQYF.

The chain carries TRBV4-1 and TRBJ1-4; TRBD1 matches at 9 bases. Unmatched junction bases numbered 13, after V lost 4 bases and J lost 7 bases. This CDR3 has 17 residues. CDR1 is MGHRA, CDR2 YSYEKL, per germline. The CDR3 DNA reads TGCGCCAGCAGCCGAGAGAGCTCCGGGACAGGGAGTGAAAAACTGTTTTTT. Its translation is CASSRESSGTGSEKLFF.

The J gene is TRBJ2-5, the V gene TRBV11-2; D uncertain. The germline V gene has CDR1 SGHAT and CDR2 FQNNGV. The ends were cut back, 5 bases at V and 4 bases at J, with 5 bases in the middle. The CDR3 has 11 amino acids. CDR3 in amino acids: CASSLSETQYF. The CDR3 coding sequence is TGTGCCAGCAGCCTCTCAGAGACCCAGTACTTC.

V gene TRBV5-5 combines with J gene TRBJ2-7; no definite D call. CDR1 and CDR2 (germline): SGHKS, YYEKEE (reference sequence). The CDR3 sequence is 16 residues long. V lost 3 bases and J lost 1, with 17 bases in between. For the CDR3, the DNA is TGTGCCAGCAGCTCAGGAATTACACGACAATCCTACGAGCAGTACTTC. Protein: CASSSGITRQSYEQYF.

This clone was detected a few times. CDR3 in amino acids: CASSFPSLGTGGGGYTEAFF. CDR3 sequence (DNA): TGTGCCAGCAGCTTTCCCAGTCTCGGGACAGGCGGGGGGGGGTACACTGAAGCTTTCTTT. The chain recombines TRBV7-3 with TRBJ1-1; 8 bases are shared with TRBD1. The CDR3 consists of 20 residues. The germline V gene has CDR1 SGHTA and CDR2 FQGTGA. The V and J ends lost 3 bases and 3 bases, in that order; junction bases with no gene match: 21.

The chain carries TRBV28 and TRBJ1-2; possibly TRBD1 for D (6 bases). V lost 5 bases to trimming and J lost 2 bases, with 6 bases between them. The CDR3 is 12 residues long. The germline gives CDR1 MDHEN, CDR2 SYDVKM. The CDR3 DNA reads TGTGCCAGCAGTGGACAGAACTATGGCTACACCTTC. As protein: CASSGQNYGYTF.

Written as DNA, the CDR3 is TGCAGCGTGACTAGCGGGAGTCTCGCAGATACGCAGTATTTT. It encodes CSVTSGSLADTQYF. The chain joins TRBV29-1 to TRBJ2-3; 12 bases agree with TRBD2. The CDR3 length is 14 residues. Germline V lookup: CDR1 SQVTM, CDR2 ANQGSEA. J lost 4 bases, V lost 6 bases, and 5 bases had no gene match.

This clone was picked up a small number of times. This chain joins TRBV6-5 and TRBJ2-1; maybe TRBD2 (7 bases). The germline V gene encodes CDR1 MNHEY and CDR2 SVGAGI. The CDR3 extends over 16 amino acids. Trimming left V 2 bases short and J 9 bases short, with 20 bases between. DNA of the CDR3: TGTGCCAGCAGTTACCCCGACCGGGGCCGGGGGGCTGAGCAGTTCTTC. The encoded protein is CASSYPDRGRGAEQFF.

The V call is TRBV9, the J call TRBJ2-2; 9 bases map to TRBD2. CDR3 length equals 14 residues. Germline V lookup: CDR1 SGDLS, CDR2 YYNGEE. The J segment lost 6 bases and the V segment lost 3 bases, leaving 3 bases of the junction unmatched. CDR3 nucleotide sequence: TGTGCCAGCAGCGGCGGGAGGGGGGCCGGGGAGCTGTTTTTT. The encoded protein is CASSGGRGAGELFF.